The 5 T cell receptor beta chains below were found in one sample sequenced in a study of blood T cell repertoires in COVID-19. Profiled with immunoSEQ multiplex PCR; TCRdb holds only in-frame clones, not every one. Here the sample spans approximately 210,000 clones, just over 85% being singletons. Sequences were obtained from peripheral blood. These receptors all come from a man aged 25 to 40 who had recovered from COVID-19.

This chain joins TRBV2 and TRBJ2-7; 13 positions agree with TRBD2. The CDR3 consists of 15 residues. The trim removed 5 bases at V and 4 bases at J, leaving 5 bases unmatched. CDR1 and CDR2 from the germline V gene are SNHLY and FYNNEI. CDR3 protein: CASSFLGLAGYEQYF. The CDR3 DNA sequence: TGTGCCAGCAGTTTCCTGGGACTAGCGGGGTACGAGCAGTACTTC.

V is TRBV7-2 and J is TRBJ2-7; D is undetermined. The ends were cut back, 7 bases at V and 4 bases at J, with 11 bases in the middle. CDR3 length equals 12 residues. Germline CDR1 reads SGHTA; CDR2 reads FQGNSA. The CDR3 protein is CASNRNAYEQYF. For the CDR3, the DNA is TGTGCCAGCAACCGAAATGCGTACGAGCAGTACTTC.

V usage is TRBV5-6 and J usage is TRBJ1-2; the match to TRBD1 covers 7 bases. Per the germline V gene, CDR1 is SGHDT and CDR2 is YYEEEE. The CDR3 is made up of 13 amino acids. V shed 4 bases, J shed 4 bases, and the junction held 4 bases outside the gene matches. CDR3 DNA: TGTGCCAGCAGCATACAGGGGCCCTATGGCTACACCTTC. It is translated as CASSIQGPYGYTF.

The rearrangement joins TRBV4-3 to TRBJ1-3; TRBD1 is a possible D gene (6 bases). V lost 4 bases and J 3 bases, leaving 13 bases between the germline ends. Looked up from germline, CDR1 is LGHNA and CDR2 is YSLEER. The CDR3 loop spans 15 amino acids. In nucleotides, the CDR3 is TGCGCCAGCAGCCTCCGGGGGGGCATTGGAAACACCATATATTTT. This encodes CASSLRGGIGNTIYF.

The rearrangement uses TRBV9 and TRBJ2-1; possible D gene TRBD2, 6 bases. V dropped 0 bases and J dropped 8 bases, with 12 bases sitting between them. The CDR3 covers 14 residues. The germline gives CDR1 SGDLS, CDR2 YYNGEE. The CDR3 DNA follows: TGTGCCAGCAGCGTAGCCCAGCGGGTCGATGAGCAGTTCTTC. This translates into CASSVAQRVDEQFF. Together with reference TRBV9 and TRBJ2-1, the CDR3 gives the full variable domain: DSGVTQTPKHLITATGQRVTLRCSPRSGDLSVYWYQQSLDQGLQFLIQYYNGEERAKGNILERFSAQQFPDLHSELNLSSLELGDSALYFCASSVAQRVDEQFFGPGTRLTVL.